This T cell receptor beta chain derives from a study of CD8+CD57+ T cells in acquired aplastic anemia. Study details: Recorded DNA amounts for sorted CD4+ and CD8+ cells had an average of approximately 3 ug. Among healthy donors, CD4+ cells averaged roughly 9.9 million reads.

CDR3 and TCR beta VDJ profiling relied on a genomic DNA template. In TCRdb, the reads were re-called with MiXCR into one record per CDR3 protein. The sample consists of about 68,000 distinct CDR3 sequences, 54% of them appearing once. This clonotype came up once. Antigen: not known. Overall study findings and caveats: Patient and control CD8+ Simpson's diversity was not significantly different. The study identified almost 30 CD8+ CDR3 sequences shared by patients and controls.

From germline, CDR1 is SQVTM and CDR2 ANQGSEA. J was trimmed by 2 bases and V by 7 bases; bases with no gene match: 6. The CDR3 length is 13 residues. The sample was sorted CD4+, CD8+, or CD8+CD57+ T cells (not recorded which) from PBMCs. The rearrangement joins TRBV29-1 to TRBJ1-1, with 8 positions matching TRBD1. The receptor's source is a human donor in good health, serving as a control. CDR3 in amino acids: CSGRGRTNTEAFF. Written as DNA, the CDR3 is TGCAGCGGCAGGGGGCGGACAAACACTGAAGCTTTCTTT.